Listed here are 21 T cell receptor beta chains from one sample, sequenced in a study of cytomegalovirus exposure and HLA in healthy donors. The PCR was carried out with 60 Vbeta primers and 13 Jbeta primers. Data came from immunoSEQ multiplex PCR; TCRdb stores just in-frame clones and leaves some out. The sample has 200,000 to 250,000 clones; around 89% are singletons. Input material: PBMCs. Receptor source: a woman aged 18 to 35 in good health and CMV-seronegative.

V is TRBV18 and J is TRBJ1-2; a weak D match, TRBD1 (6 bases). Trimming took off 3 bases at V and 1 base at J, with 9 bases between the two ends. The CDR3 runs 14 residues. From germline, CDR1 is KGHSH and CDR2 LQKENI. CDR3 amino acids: CASSPRGDNYGYTF. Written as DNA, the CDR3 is TGTGCCAGCTCACCCAGGGGCGATAACTATGGCTACACCTTC.

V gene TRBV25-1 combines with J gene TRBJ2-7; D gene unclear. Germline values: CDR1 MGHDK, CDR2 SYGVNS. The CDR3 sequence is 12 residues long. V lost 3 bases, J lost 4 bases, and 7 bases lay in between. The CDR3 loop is CASSDHWYEQYF. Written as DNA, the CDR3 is TGTGCCAGCAGTGACCACTGGTACGAGCAGTACTTC.

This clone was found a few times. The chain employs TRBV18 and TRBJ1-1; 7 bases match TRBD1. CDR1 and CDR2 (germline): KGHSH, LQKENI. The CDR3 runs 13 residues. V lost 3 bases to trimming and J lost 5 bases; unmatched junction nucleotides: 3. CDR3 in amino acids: CASSPRDRTEAFF. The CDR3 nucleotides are TGTGCCAGCTCACCGCGGGACAGAACTGAAGCTTTCTTT.

In DNA, the CDR3 is TGTGCCAGCAGTTCTGCCGGGACTAGCTTAAGGGAGACCCAGTACTTC. Translated, it gives CASSSAGTSLRETQYF. V is TRBV5-5 and J is TRBJ2-5, with 9 nucleotides matching TRBD2. The CDR3 loop spans 16 amino acids. The junction had 13 bases not matched to a gene; V was cut back by 5 bases and J by 5 bases. Germline CDR1 reads SGHKS; CDR2 reads YYEKEE (reference sequence).

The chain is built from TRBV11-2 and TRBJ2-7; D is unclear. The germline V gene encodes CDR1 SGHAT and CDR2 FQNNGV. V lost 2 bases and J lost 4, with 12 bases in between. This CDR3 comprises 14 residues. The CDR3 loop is CASSLLPRAYEQYF. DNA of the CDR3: TGTGCCAGCAGCTTACTTCCTAGAGCATACGAGCAGTACTTC. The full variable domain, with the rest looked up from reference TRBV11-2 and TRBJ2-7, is EAGVAQSPRYKIIEKRQSVAFWCNPISGHATLYWYQQILGQGPKLLIQFQNNGVVDDSQLPKDRFSAERLKGVDSTLKIQPAKLEDSAVYLCASSLLPRAYEQYFGPGTRLTVT.

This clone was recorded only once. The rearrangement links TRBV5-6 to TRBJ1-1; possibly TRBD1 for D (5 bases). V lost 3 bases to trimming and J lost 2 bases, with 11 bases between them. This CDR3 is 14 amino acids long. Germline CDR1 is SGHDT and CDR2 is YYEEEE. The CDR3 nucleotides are TGTGCCAGCAGCTACCCGACAGAAAACACTGAAGCTTTCTTT. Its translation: CASSYPTENTEAFF.

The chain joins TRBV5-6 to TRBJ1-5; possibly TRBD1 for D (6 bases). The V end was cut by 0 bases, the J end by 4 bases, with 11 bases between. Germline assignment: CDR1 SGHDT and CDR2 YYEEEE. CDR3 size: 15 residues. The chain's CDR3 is CASSLGGGRNQPQHF. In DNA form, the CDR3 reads TGTGCCAGCAGCTTGGGCGGGGGGCGAAATCAGCCCCAGCATTTT.

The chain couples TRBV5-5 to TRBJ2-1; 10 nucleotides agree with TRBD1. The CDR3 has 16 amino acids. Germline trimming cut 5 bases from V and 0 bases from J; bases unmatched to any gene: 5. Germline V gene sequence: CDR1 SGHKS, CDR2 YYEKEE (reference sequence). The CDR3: CASRKGQGSSYNEQFF. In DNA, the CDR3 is TGTGCCAGCAGAAAGGGACAGGGGAGCTCCTACAATGAGCAGTTCTTC.

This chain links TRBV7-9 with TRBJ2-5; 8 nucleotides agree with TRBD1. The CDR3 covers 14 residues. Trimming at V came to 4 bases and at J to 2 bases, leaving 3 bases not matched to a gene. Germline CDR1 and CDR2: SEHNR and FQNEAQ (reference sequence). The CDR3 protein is CASSSNRGQETQYF. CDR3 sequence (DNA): TGTGCCAGCAGCTCCAACAGGGGGCAAGAGACCCAGTACTTC.

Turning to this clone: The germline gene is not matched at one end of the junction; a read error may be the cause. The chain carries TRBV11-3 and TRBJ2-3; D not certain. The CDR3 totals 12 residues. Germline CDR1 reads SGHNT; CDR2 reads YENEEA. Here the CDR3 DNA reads TGTGTCAGCAGCCATAGTTCCGATACGCAGTATTTT. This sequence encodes CVSSHSSDTQYF.

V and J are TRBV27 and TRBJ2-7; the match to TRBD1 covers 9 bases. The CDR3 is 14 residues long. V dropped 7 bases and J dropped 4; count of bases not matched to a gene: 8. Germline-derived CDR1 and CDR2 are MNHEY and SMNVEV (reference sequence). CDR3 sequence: CASKRTGEMYEQYF. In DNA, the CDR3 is TGTGCCAGCAAACGGACAGGGGAGATGTACGAGCAGTACTTC.

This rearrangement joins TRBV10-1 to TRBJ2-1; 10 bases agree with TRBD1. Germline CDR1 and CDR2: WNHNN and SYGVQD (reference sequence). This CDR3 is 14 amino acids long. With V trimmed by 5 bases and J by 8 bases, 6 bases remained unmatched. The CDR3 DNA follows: TGCGCCAGCAGTACCGGGACAGGGGTCGATGAGCAGTTCTTC. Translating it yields CASSTGTGVDEQFF.

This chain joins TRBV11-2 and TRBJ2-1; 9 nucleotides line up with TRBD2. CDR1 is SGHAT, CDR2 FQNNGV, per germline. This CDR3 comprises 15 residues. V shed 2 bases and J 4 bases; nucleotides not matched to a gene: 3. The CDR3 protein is CASSLRLAGYNEQFF. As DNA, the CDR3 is TGTGCCAGCAGCTTACGCCTAGCGGGGTACAATGAGCAGTTCTTC. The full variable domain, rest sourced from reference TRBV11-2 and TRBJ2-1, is EAGVAQSPRYKIIEKRQSVAFWCNPISGHATLYWYQQILGQGPKLLIQFQNNGVVDDSQLPKDRFSAERLKGVDSTLKIQPAKLEDSAVYLCASSLRLAGYNEQFFGPGTRLTVL.

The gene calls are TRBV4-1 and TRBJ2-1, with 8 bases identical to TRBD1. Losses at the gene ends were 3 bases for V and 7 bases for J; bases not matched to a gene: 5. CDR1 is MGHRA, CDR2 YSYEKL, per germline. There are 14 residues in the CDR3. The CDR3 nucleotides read TGCGCCAGCAGCCACCCCCAGGGGGCAAATGAGCAGTTCTTC. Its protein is CASSHPQGANEQFF.

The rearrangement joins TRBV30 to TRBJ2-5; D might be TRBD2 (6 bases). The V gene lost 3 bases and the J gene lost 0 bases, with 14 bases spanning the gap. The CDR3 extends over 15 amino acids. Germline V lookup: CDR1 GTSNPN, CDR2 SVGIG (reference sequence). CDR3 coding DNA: TGTGCCTGGAGCTCACCGGGAGCGTACCAAGAGACCCAGTACTTC. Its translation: CAWSSPGAYQETQYF.

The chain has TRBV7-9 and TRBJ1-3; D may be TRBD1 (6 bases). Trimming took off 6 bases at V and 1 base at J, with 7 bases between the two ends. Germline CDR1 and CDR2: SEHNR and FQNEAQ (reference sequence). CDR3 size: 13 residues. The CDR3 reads CASRRGSGNTIYF. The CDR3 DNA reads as TGTGCCAGCAGGAGGGGGTCTGGAAACACCATATATTTT.

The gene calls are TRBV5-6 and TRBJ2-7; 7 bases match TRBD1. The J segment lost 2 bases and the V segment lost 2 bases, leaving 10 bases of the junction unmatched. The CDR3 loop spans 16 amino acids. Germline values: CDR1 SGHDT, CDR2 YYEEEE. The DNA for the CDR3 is TGTGCCAGCAGCTTCGACAGGGCTACTCGCCCCTACGAGCAGTACTTC. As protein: CASSFDRATRPYEQYF.

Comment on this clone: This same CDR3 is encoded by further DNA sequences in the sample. The CDR3 sequence: CASSLRGTGGRTEAFF. CDR3 coding DNA: TGTGCCAGCAGTTTACGGGGGACAGGGGGGCGGACTGAAGCTTTCTTT. This chain joins TRBV2 and TRBJ1-1; 11 positions match TRBD1. The CDR3 is 16 amino acids. J lost 5 bases, V lost 5 bases, and 10 bases had no gene match. The germline gives CDR1 SNHLY, CDR2 FYNNEI.

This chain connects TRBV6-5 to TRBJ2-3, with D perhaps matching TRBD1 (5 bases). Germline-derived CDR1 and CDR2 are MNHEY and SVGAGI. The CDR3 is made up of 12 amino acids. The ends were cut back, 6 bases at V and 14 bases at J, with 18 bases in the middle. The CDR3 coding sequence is TGTGCCAGCAGCCGCGACAGCCGAAGGTTGTATTTT. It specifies CASSRDSRRLYF.

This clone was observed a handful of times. CDR3 protein: CAWLATVGGEQYF. The CDR3 bases are TGTGCCTGGTTAGCGACGGTGGGGGGGGAGCAGTACTTC. The chain uses TRBV30 and TRBJ2-7; TRBD2 matches 7 bases. Germline V gene lookup returns CDR1 GTSNPN and CDR2 SVGIG (reference sequence). The CDR3 has 13 residues. The J segment lost 7 bases and the V segment lost 5 bases, leaving 11 bases of the junction unmatched.

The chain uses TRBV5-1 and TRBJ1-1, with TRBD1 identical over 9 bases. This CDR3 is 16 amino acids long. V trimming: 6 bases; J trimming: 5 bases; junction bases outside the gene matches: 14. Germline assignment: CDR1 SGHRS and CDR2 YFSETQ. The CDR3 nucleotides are TGCGCCAGCAACCCATACAGGGGGCTTGGTTTGACTGAAGCTTTCTTT. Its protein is CASNPYRGLGLTEAFF.